These 31 T cell receptor beta chains were sequenced from one sample in a study of T cells in Graves' hyperthyroidism and ophthalmopathy. Amplification targeted TCR beta CDR3 regions from RNA transcripts. An initial round of RT-PCR targeting the TCR CDR3 relied on the HTBI primer set. MiXCR was run by TCRdb on the multiplex PCR reads, yielding one entry per CDR3 protein. The sample consists of nearly 600,000 distinct CDR3 sequences, around 13% of them appearing once. The sequenced sample was blood. These receptor sequences come from a woman aged 30 to 39 with Graves' hyperthyroidism that later progressed to Graves' ophthalmopathy.

In DNA, the CDR3 is TGCGCCAGCAGCTTGGCCGAAACAGATACGCAGTATTTT. Amino acids: CASSLAETDTQYF. The chain combines TRBV5-1 with TRBJ2-3, with unresolved D. Germline V CDR1 and CDR2: SGHRS, YFSETQ. The CDR3 spans 13 residues. Trimming took off 0 bases at V and 3 bases at J, with 5 bases between the two ends.

This clonotype showed up just a few times. The V call is TRBV19, the J call TRBJ1-3; 9 bases match TRBD1. The CDR3 runs to 16 residues. V lost 6 bases, J lost 3 bases, and 9 bases stayed unmatched. Germline V gene data show CDR1 as LNHDA and CDR2 as SQIVND (reference sequence). The CDR3 region is CASRDRGTGIGNTIYF. The CDR3 region has the DNA TGTGCCAGTAGGGATAGGGGGACAGGGATTGGAAACACCATATATTTT.

This clonotype was seen just once. This chain uses TRBV7-2 with TRBJ2-1; 7 bases line up with TRBD2. The CDR3 length is 15 residues. The trim removed 2 bases at V and 9 bases at J, leaving 10 bases unmatched. Germline CDR1 is SGHTA and CDR2 is FQGNSA. The CDR3 DNA sequence: TGTGCCAGCAGCTTACACGCGGGAGCAATGGGTGAGCAGTTCTTC. It codes for CASSLHAGAMGEQFF. Full variable domain (rest looked up from reference TRBV7-2 and TRBJ2-1): GAGVSQSPSNKVTEKGKDVELRCDPISGHTALYWYRQSLGQGLEFLIYFQGNSAPDKSGLPSDRFSAERTGGSVSTLTIQRTQQEDSAVYLCASSLHAGAMGEQFFGPGTRLTVL.

This chain uses TRBV18 with TRBJ2-7, with a possible D match to TRBD1 (5 bases). Trimming shortened V by 0 bases and J by 3 bases, and 15 bases separated the two germline ends. Germline V gives CDR1 KGHSH, CDR2 LQKENI. The CDR3 length is 16 residues. The CDR3 coding sequence is TGTGCCAGCTCACCACCGGCGTGGGGCCATCTCTACGAGCAGTACTTC. It specifies CASSPPAWGHLYEQYF.

The V and J genes are TRBV19 and TRBJ2-1, with 8 bases matching TRBD1. Looked up from germline, CDR1 is LNHDA and CDR2 is SQIVND (reference sequence). The CDR3 is 14 residues long. With 4 bases clipped from V and 8 bases from J, the junction kept 7 bases outside the gene matches. The CDR3 region is CASSKGQGSDEQFF. CDR3 DNA sequence: TGTGCCAGTAGTAAAGGACAGGGATCCGATGAGCAGTTCTTC.

This clonotype occurred many times. The V gene is TRBV28, the J gene TRBJ2-7, with a weak D call TRBD1 (6 bases). The length of the CDR3 is 13 residues. Looked up from germline, CDR1 is MDHEN and CDR2 is SYDVKM. V was clipped by 2 bases and J by 5 bases, with 10 bases between them. CDR3 sequence reads: CASSLVQGNEQYF. The CDR3 coding sequence is TGTGCCAGCAGTTTAGTCCAGGGGAACGAGCAGTACTTC.

This clonotype was recorded many times. V gene TRBV11-2 combines with J gene TRBJ2-7, with 10 bases identical to TRBD2. Germline CDR1 SGHAT, CDR2 FQNNGV. The ends lost 0 bases at V and 1 base at J; junction bases unmatched: 3. The CDR3 contains 16 residues. This CDR3 reads CASSLDRTSGSYEQYF. CDR3 sequence (DNA): TGTGCCAGCAGCTTAGATCGGACTAGCGGATCCTACGAGCAGTACTTC.

The chain recombines TRBV12-3 or TRBV12-4 with TRBJ2-5, with unresolved D. V was pared by 6 bases and J by 2 bases, with 22 bases between. The CDR3 covers 17 residues. The CDR3 coding sequence is TGTGCCAGCAGCCCCACTATCGCGCCCGAACCACAAGAGACCCAGTACTTC. Its translation is CASSPTIAPEPQETQYF.

This clonotype was detected only a few times. V usage is TRBV7-9 and J usage is TRBJ2-7; 8 bases are a match to TRBD2. The germline gives CDR1 SEHNR, CDR2 FQNEAQ (reference sequence). The V segment lost 3 bases and the J segment 9 bases; nucleotides outside the gene matches: 4. The CDR3 sequence is 12 residues long. The CDR3 bases are TGTGCCAGCAGCTTTGAGACTAGCGTGCAGTACTTC. It specifies CASSFETSVQYF. Full variable domain (missing parts from reference TRBV7-9 and TRBJ2-7): DTGVSQNPRHKITKRGQNVTFRCDPISEHNRLYWYRQTLGQGPEFLTYFQNEAQLEKSRLLSDRFSAERPKGSFSTLEIQRTEQGDSAMYLCASSFETSVQYFGPGTRLTVT.

The rearrangement joins TRBV3-1 to TRBJ2-7; 9 positions agree with TRBD1. From germline, CDR1 is LGHDT and CDR2 YNNKEL (reference sequence). The CDR3 spans 14 residues. The V and J ends lost 3 bases and 5 bases, in that order; junction bases with no gene match: 5. The CDR3 DNA reads TGTGCCAGCAGCCATGGGACAGGGAGGAACGAGCAGTACTTC. Amino acids: CASSHGTGRNEQYF.

The V call is TRBV6-4, the J call TRBJ1-1; D is undetermined. Germline V gene data show CDR1 as MRHNA and CDR2 as SNTAGT. The CDR3 spans 11 residues. V was cut by 4 bases and J by 14 bases, with 14 bases left in between. CDR3 sequence reads: CASSGRQSRFF. The DNA for the CDR3 is TGTGCCAGCAGTGGGCGGCAGTCTCGATTCTTT.

This clonotype has a count of ten or more. V gene TRBV3-1 combines with J gene TRBJ2-7; D is possibly TRBD2 (6 bases). Trimming shortened V by 4 bases and J by 2 bases, and 15 bases separated the two germline ends. The CDR3 runs 15 residues. Germline assignment: CDR1 LGHDT and CDR2 YNNKEL (reference sequence). The CDR3 bases are TGTGCCAGCAGCCTAGCGGTGGACTCAGCCTACGAGCAGTACTTC. It translates to CASSLAVDSAYEQYF.

This clonotype was seen ten or more times. The chain joins TRBV28 to TRBJ1-5; D perhaps matches TRBD1 (6 bases). V shed 5 bases and J shed 7 bases, with 12 bases lying between them. Germline CDR1 reads MDHEN; CDR2 reads SYDVKM. The CDR3 has 13 amino acids. The CDR3 nucleotides read TGTGCCAGCAGTGACACAGGGTTCCAGCCCCAGCATTTT. This gives the protein CASSDTGFQPQHF.

This clonotype was seen ten or more times. The chain has TRBV20-1 and TRBJ1-1; possible D gene TRBD1, 6 bases. The CDR3 has 11 residues. Germline CDR1 DFQATT, CDR2 SNEGSKA (reference sequence). V lost 4 bases, J lost 6 bases, and 9 bases lay in between. CDR3 coding DNA: TGCAGTGCTACAGGGGACGCTGAAGCTTTCTTT. It codes for CSATGDAEAFF.

This clonotype occurred many times. V usage is TRBV19 and J usage is TRBJ1-5; no clear D gene. Per the germline V gene, CDR1 is LNHDA and CDR2 is SQIVND (reference sequence). The CDR3 has 14 residues. The ends were cut back, 11 bases at V and 2 bases at J, with 16 bases in the middle. CDR3 sequence reads: CACTIQFGNQPQHF. In DNA form, the CDR3 reads TGTGCCTGTACAATTCAATTCGGCAATCAGCCCCAGCATTTT.

The chain carries TRBV25-1 and TRBJ1-1, with 7 bases fitting TRBD1. Germline V gives CDR1 MGHDK, CDR2 SYGVNS. V lost 4 bases and J lost 11; bases outside the gene matches: 7. CDR3 length equals 12 residues. The CDR3 loop is CASSVGTDGAFF. The CDR3 nucleotides are TGTGCCAGCAGTGTCGGGACAGACGGGGCTTTCTTT.

A few counts support this clonotype. The junction and the germline gene differ at one end; a read error may be behind it. J is TRBJ1-2 and V is TRBV10-3; TRBD1 might be the D (5 bases). CDR3 length: 13 residues. The germline gives CDR1 ENHRY, CDR2 SYGVKD. CDR3 bases: TGTGCCAGCAGTAGACAACAGACAGCCGGCTACACCTTC. Protein: CASSRQQTAGYTF.

This clonotype has at least ten counts. V is TRBV24-1 and J is TRBJ2-1; D not certain. CDR1 is KGHDR and CDR2 is SFDVKD in the germline V gene. This CDR3 contains 13 residues. V shed 2 bases and J shed 8 bases, with 9 bases lying between them. CDR3 residues: CATSDSGEDEQFF. DNA of the CDR3: TGTGCCACCAGTGATTCTGGTGAGGATGAGCAGTTCTTC.

This chain joins TRBV29-1 and TRBJ2-7; D unclear. Germline V gives CDR1 SQVTM, CDR2 ANQGSEA. Deletions cut 2 bases from V and 4 bases from J, with 6 bases between. The CDR3 contains 11 residues. The CDR3 loop reads CSVESGYEQYF. CDR3 DNA: TGCAGCGTTGAATCCGGATACGAGCAGTACTTC.

The rearrangement links TRBV4-1 to TRBJ1-1; weak D call: TRBD1 (5 bases). CDR1 and CDR2 from the germline V gene are MGHRA and YSYEKL. This CDR3 spans 14 amino acids. Trimming cost V 1 base and J 6 bases, with 12 bases left between them. The CDR3 sequence is CASSQVGGEAEAFF. The DNA of the CDR3 is TGCGCCAGCAGCCAAGTTGGAGGGGAGGCTGAAGCTTTCTTT.

This clonotype occurred a few times. Being one base from a much bigger clone, this may be a read error. The CDR3 nucleotides are TGTGCCAGCAGCCAATGGAACACTGAAGCTTTCTTT. It is translated as CASSQWNTEAFF. The V and J genes are TRBV14 and TRBJ1-1; D unclear. The germline V and J ends were trimmed by 2 bases and 1 base, with 2 bases remaining between them. This CDR3 has 12 residues. The V gene's germline CDR1 is SGHDN and CDR2 FVKESK.

This clonotype was counted many times. The chain is built from TRBV19 and TRBJ1-5; 9 bases agree with TRBD1. From germline, CDR1 is LNHDA and CDR2 SQIVND (reference sequence). J was trimmed by 5 bases and V by 5 bases; bases with no gene match: 7. The length of the CDR3 is 15 residues. In DNA form, the CDR3 reads TGTGCCAGTAGTTCCCCGGACAGGGGACATCAGCCCCAGCATTTT. Translating gives CASSSPDRGHQPQHF. Combining the CDR3 with reference TRBV19 and TRBJ1-5 gives the whole variable domain DGGITQSPKYLFRKEGQNVTLSCEQNLNHDAMYWYRQDPGQGLRLIYYSQIVNDFQKGDIAEGYSVSREKKESFPLTVTSAQKNPTAFYLCASSSPDRGHQPQHFGDGTRLSIL.

Comment on this clonotype: A much bigger clone sits one base away, suggesting this may be a read error. This chain links TRBV27 with TRBJ2-7; D perhaps matches TRBD2 (6 bases). The CDR3 is made up of 13 amino acids. The germline CDR1 and CDR2 sequences are MNHEY and SMNVEV (reference sequence). CDR3 region: CAGSLSPGREQYF. CDR3 DNA: TGTGCCGGCAGTTTATCCCCCGGGAGAGAGCAGTACTTC.

This clonotype was counted many times. The chain has TRBV19 and TRBJ1-5, with D tentatively TRBD1 (5 bases). Germline CDR1 is LNHDA and CDR2 is SQIVND (reference sequence). V was shortened by 7 bases and J by 5 bases, with 21 bases between the two germline ends. This CDR3 contains 16 residues. CDR3 sequence (DNA): TGTGCCAGTATGGGACCGGCAGGGATTGGGGATCAGCCCCAGCATTTT. This sequence encodes CASMGPAGIGDQPQHF. Full variable domain (rest looked up from reference TRBV19 and TRBJ1-5): DGGITQSPKYLFRKEGQNVTLSCEQNLNHDAMYWYRQDPGQGLRLIYYSQIVNDFQKGDIAEGYSVSREKKESFPLTVTSAQKNPTAFYLCASMGPAGIGDQPQHFGDGTRLSIL.

This rearrangement joins TRBV28 to TRBJ2-7; 7 bases map to TRBD2. Germline V lookup: CDR1 MDHEN, CDR2 SYDVKM. The CDR3 totals 13 residues. V lost 3 bases, J lost 5 bases, and 4 bases stayed unmatched. CDR3 sequence reads: CASSFGLVDEQYF. The CDR3 bases are TGTGCCAGCAGTTTTGGACTAGTGGACGAGCAGTACTTC.

This clonotype was detected ten times or more. CDR3 nucleotides: TGTGCCTGGAGTCCGGACAGGGGACGAAGAACTGAAGCTTTCTTT. It specifies CAWSPDRGRRTEAFF. This chain joins TRBV30 and TRBJ1-1, with TRBD1 matching 9 bases. The ends lost 2 bases at V and 5 bases at J; junction bases unmatched: 9. CDR3 length: 15 amino acids. Germline loops: CDR1 GTSNPN, CDR2 SVGIG (reference sequence).

This clonotype was seen only a few times. The V call is TRBV6-2 or TRBV6-3, the J call TRBJ2-7; 8 positions match TRBD2. V shed 3 bases, J shed 0 bases, and the junction held 10 bases outside the gene matches. CDR1 and CDR2 (germline): MNHEY, SVGEGT. The CDR3 covers 17 residues. CDR3 bases: TGTGCCAGCAGTTATTCAAGGCGGGAGGACTACTCCTACGAGCAGTACTTC. It specifies CASSYSRREDYSYEQYF.

The chain has TRBV5-6 and TRBJ1-2; D gene ambiguous. The CDR3 contains 14 residues. Germline CDR1 and CDR2: SGHDT and YYEEEE. Trimming removed 3 bases at V and 4 bases at J, with 13 bases between. The chain's CDR3 is CASSSQTELYGYTF. The DNA for the CDR3 is TGTGCCAGCAGCTCACAGACGGAGCTCTATGGCTACACCTTC.

Many counts were recorded for this clonotype. V and J are TRBV5-6 and TRBJ2-7; the D is unclear. V lost 4 bases, J lost 2 bases, and 10 bases lay in between. Germline CDR1 reads SGHDT; CDR2 reads YYEEEE. The CDR3 spans 13 residues. The DNA of the CDR3 is TGTGCCAGCAGCCCGGTTGGGCCCTACGAGCAGTACTTC. The encoded protein is CASSPVGPYEQYF.

This clonotype was recorded many times. CDR3 nucleotide sequence: TGTGCCAGCAGTCGACAGTATAGCAATCAGCCCCAGCATTTT. This encodes CASSRQYSNQPQHF. This sequence joins TRBV6-2 or TRBV6-3 and TRBJ1-5, with D possibly TRBD1 on 5 matching bases. The CDR3 runs to 14 residues. CDR1 MNHEY and CDR2 SVGEGT come from the germline V gene. Trimming took off 5 bases at V and 0 bases at J, with 8 bases between the two ends.

Worth noting for this clonotype: A clone one base away is much larger, so this may be a read error. This chain connects TRBV20-1 to TRBJ2-5; no clear D. Germline CDR1 reads DFQATT; CDR2 reads SNEGSKA (reference sequence). CDR3 length: 14 amino acids. V was trimmed by 5 bases and J by 1 base, leaving 14 bases between them. This CDR3 is CSASIPGPQETQYF. The CDR3 DNA reads as TGCAGTGCTTCTATTCCCGGGCCCCAAGAGACCCAGTACTTC.